The rows below give T cell receptor beta chains drawn from one sample of a study of shared clonotypes between healthy human individuals. Profiling relied on immunoSEQ multiplex PCR, and the TCRdb table lists in-frame clones only, not all of them. The sample lists hundreds of thousands of clones, 76% occurring once. Sequencing was carried out using PBMCs. Every receptor here comes from a woman between 35 and 50 years old in good health. Some clones in this sample may be carry-over from other donors' samples. Both conserved end residues are trimmed from each CDR3. Only some rows state a clone size, as once, few, many or a class for expanded clones.

abundance: NA; v_gene: TRBV10-3; len: 13; CDR3aa: ASRGAGRVAYEQY
abundance: NA; v_gene: TRBV5-4; len: 10; CDR3aa: ASSLGTQKAF
abundance: NA; v_gene: TRBV28; len: 14; CDR3aa: ASSSRQGIPSYEQY
abundance: NA; v_gene: TRBV7-2; len: 11; CDR3aa: ASSWGLATNQY
abundance: once; v_gene: TRBV5-4; len: 12; CDR3aa: ASSLPPTGNEQF
abundance: NA; v_gene: TRBV19; len: 12; CDR3aa: ASSINLGNQPQH
abundance: NA; v_gene: TRBV19; len: 15; CDR3aa: ASSIWGSGSGNQPQH
abundance: NA; v_gene: TRBV25-1; len: 12; CDR3aa: ASSEQGKAGELF
abundance: few; v_gene: TRBV7-8; len: 13; CDR3aa: ASRRTGGQTGELF
abundance: once; v_gene: TRBV6-5; len: 11; CDR3aa: ASSYSGLHSQF
abundance: NA; v_gene: TRBV29-1; len: 15; CDR3aa: SVALFDGGTSGNTIY
abundance: NA; v_gene: TRBV7-3; len: 12; CDR3aa: ASRQTSGTDTQY
abundance: NA; v_gene: TRBV9; len: 13; CDR3aa: ASSYPTAANYGYT
abundance: NA; v_gene: TRBV11-2; len: 11; CDR3aa: ASSLEVDYGYT
abundance: NA; v_gene: TRBV5-6; len: 10; CDR3aa: ASSWDRNTIY
abundance: NA; v_gene: TRBV7-2; len: 13; CDR3aa: ASSLGTWGTGELF
abundance: NA; v_gene: TRBV7-9; len: 14; CDR3aa: ASSPDPGAGRDEQF
abundance: NA; v_gene: TRBV4-1; len: 13; CDR3aa: ASSQEVGTRGTQY
abundance: few; v_gene: TRBV7-7; len: 12; CDR3aa: ASSLSGQHNEQF
abundance: NA; v_gene: TRBV5-6; len: 12; CDR3aa: ASSYGGPNYGYT
abundance: many; v_gene: TRBV29-1; len: 10; CDR3aa: SVVSAGYEQY
abundance: many; v_gene: TRBV27; len: 13; CDR3aa: ASSIGTDSSYEQY
abundance: NA; v_gene: TRBV14; len: 13; CDR3aa: ASSQAMVLNTEAF
abundance: NA; v_gene: TRBV5-6; len: 13; CDR3aa: ASSLLGMSGNTIY
abundance: NA; v_gene: TRBV5-1; len: 15; CDR3aa: ASSLGSLAGGGHEQY
abundance: once; v_gene: TRBV10-3; len: 12; CDR3aa: AISAGLIADTQY
abundance: NA; v_gene: TRBV27; len: 14; CDR3aa: ASSLRRGTVSYEQY
abundance: NA; v_gene: TRBV2; len: 10; CDR3aa: ASSGDTNEQF
abundance: NA; v_gene: TRBV4-2; len: 15; CDR3aa: ASSQDPLAGSTDTQY
abundance: NA; v_gene: TRBV18; len: 15; CDR3aa: ASSRPNGRANTGELF
abundance: NA; v_gene: TRBV15; len: 12; CDR3aa: ATSRDRAEREQF
abundance: few; v_gene: TRBV4-2; len: 13; CDR3aa: ASSPGLAGAYEQY
abundance: NA; v_gene: TRBV28; len: 12; CDR3aa: ASSLGPGRTEAF
abundance: NA; v_gene: TRBV7-3; len: 14; CDR3aa: ASSLTPRTSHNEQF
abundance: NA; v_gene: TRBV30; len: 13; CDR3aa: AWSARVYGANVLT
abundance: NA; v_gene: TRBV5-1; len: 14; CDR3aa: ASSQSSGRIGNTIY
abundance: NA; v_gene: TRBV5-6; len: 14; CDR3aa: ASSWRGGSVSETQY
abundance: few; v_gene: TRBV5-1; len: 14; CDR3aa: ASSLGQGKSTDTQY
abundance: NA; v_gene: TRBV28; len: 10; CDR3aa: ASSPPNYGYT
abundance: once; v_gene: TRBV7-8; len: 12; CDR3aa: ASSPGLAGAEQY
abundance: NA; v_gene: TRBV4-2; len: 10; CDR3aa: ASSRDSYEQY
abundance: NA; v_gene: TRBV27; len: 13; CDR3aa: ASRGPGTSTGELF
abundance: NA; v_gene: TRBV5-8; len: 16; CDR3aa: ASSSERQGYSGANVLT
abundance: NA; v_gene: TRBV9; len: 17; CDR3aa: ASSLNRDRGQNANYGYT
abundance: NA; v_gene: TRBV6-1; len: 11; CDR3aa: ASSFSGGGGYT